This T cell receptor beta chain emerged from a study of OX40 agonist ivuxolimab in advanced cancers. In the study overall: Among those treated, three patients had partial responses, one with hepatocellular carcinoma and two with cutaneous melanoma.

This table comes from immunoSEQ multiplex PCR, and its TCRdb copy is limited to in-frame clones, with some not included. The sample holds about 15,000 clones, about 80% seen once. Between the trimmed V and J ends, which lost 5 bases and 8 bases, there was a span of 12 bases. Germline lookup yields CDR1 MNHNS and CDR2 SASEGT. The CDR3 consists of 12 residues. The clonotype was recovered from an adult with an advanced solid tumor such as melanoma, head and neck, liver or kidney cancer. The chain is built from TRBV6-1 and TRBJ1-1; no firm D call. The sequencing used CD4+ or CD8+ T cells sorted from blood, collected in a trial of the OX40 agonist ivuxolimab. The CDR3 nucleotides read TGTGCCAGCAGTACGGCGTGGACCGAAGCTTTCTTT. Amino acids: CASSTAWTEAFF.